These T cell receptor beta chains were read from a single sample in a study of CD8+CD57+ T cells in acquired aplastic anemia. TCRdb fed the reads into MiXCR, producing one record per CDR3 protein. The sample holds 150,000 to 200,000 distinct CDR3 sequences, more than 60% seen once. The sample comprised sorted CD4+, CD8+, or CD8+CD57+ T cells (not recorded which) from PBMCs. The receptors were gathered from a human donor with aplastic anemia. The CDR3 runs from the conserved cysteine through the conserved F or W. D genes are given only for firm matches. Size is stated for part of the rows, as once, few or many counts, or as a class when the clone is expanded.

CDR3 DNA	CDR3 protein	V gene	J gene	D gene	clone size
TGTGCCGTCAGACAGGGGCGAAACACTGAAGCTTTCTTT	CAVRQGRNTEAFF	TRBV27	TRBJ1-1	TRBD1	-
TGTGCCAGCAGTCAGGGACTAGCGGAAGAGACCCAGTACTTC	CASSQGLAEETQYF	TRBV5-6	TRBJ2-5	TRBD2	-
TGCAGCGTTGAATTGGCAGGGGAGAGCGAGCAGTACTTC	CSVELAGESEQYF	TRBV29-1	TRBJ2-7	-	-
TGTGCCAGCAGTTCTGACAGGCTCGCCGCCGGGGAGCTGTTTTTT	CASSSDRLAAGELFF	TRBV12-3/TRBV12-4	TRBJ2-2	-	many
TGTGCCAGCAGTTTCGCGGGGGCGCGGTGGACAGATACGCAGTATTTT	CASSFAGARWTDTQYF	TRBV7-9	TRBJ2-3	-	-
TGCAGTGCTAGAGGCCAGAGGTTCACAGATACGCAGTATTTT	CSARGQRFTDTQYF	TRBV20-1	TRBJ2-3	-	few
TGTGCCAGCAGCTTAGACGTTTACCGGGGATTCCATGAGCAGTTCTTC	CASSLDVYRGFHEQFF	TRBV11-2	TRBJ2-1	-	many
TGTGCCAGCACGCCACTCATGAACACTGAAGCTTTCTTT	CASTPLMNTEAFF	TRBV2	TRBJ1-1	-	-
TGTGCCAGCAGCACCATGCTTGGGGGGCGTGAGCAGTACTTC	CASSTMLGGREQYF	TRBV7-8	TRBJ2-7	-	-
TGTGCCAGCAGTTTAGCCGGGCTAGAGCAGTTCTTC	CASSLAGLEQFF	TRBV12-3/TRBV12-4	TRBJ2-1	-	many
TGCAGTGCTAGGACCGTTGGCCGGGACTTTCCTAACTATGGCTACACCTTC	CSARTVGRDFPNYGYTF	TRBV20-1	TRBJ1-2	-	-
TGCAGTGATACATCGGGCCCGAACACTGAAGCTCTCTTT	CSDTSGPNTEALF	TRBV20-1	TRBJ1-1	-	-
TGTGCCAGCAGCATCCCTCAGACTGAGTCTTCCCTTGGCTACACCTTC	CASSIPQTESSLGYTF	TRBV7-2	TRBJ1-2	-	-
TGTGCCAGAGCCCTTACGGGGGGTCCAGATACGCAGTATTTT	CARALTGGPDTQYF	TRBV3-1	TRBJ2-3	TRBD2	-
TGCGCCAGCAGCTTGGGGTTTGTGGTGGGTGAAGCTTTCTTT	CASSLGFVVGEAFF	TRBV5-1	TRBJ1-1	-	-
TGTGCCAGCAGCTTAGTTCCTGGGGATTACACCGGGGAGCTGTTTTTT	CASSLVPGDYTGELFF	TRBV7-2	TRBJ2-2	-	few
TGTGCCAGCAGGTTAAACAGGGTTTATAATTCACCCCTCCACTTT	CASRLNRVYNSPLHF	TRBV7-8	TRBJ1-6	-	-
TGTGCCAGCAGTGAACTGGGCACCGGCTATGGCTACACCTTC	CASSELGTGYGYTF	TRBV2	TRBJ1-2	-	-
TGTGCCAGTAGTATTGCTGGAGGAAGCAATCAGCCCCAGCATTTT	CASSIAGGSNQPQHF	TRBV19	TRBJ1-5	-	few
TGTGCCAGTAGTATAGGAGTCGGTGAGCAGTTCTTC	CASSIGVGEQFF	TRBV19	TRBJ2-1	-	-
TGCAGTGCTAGTATGGGGACCGCTGAAGCTTTCTTT	CSASMGTAEAFF	TRBV20-1	TRBJ1-1	-	-
TGTGCTAGCAGCCCCGTGGCGGGGGAGGGTTGGGACACTGAAGCTTTCTTT	CASSPVAGEGWDTEAFF	TRBV7-7	TRBJ1-1	-	-
TGTGCCAGCAGCCAAGCGGGGGGGCCGCAAGATACGCAGTATTTT	CASSQAGGPQDTQYF	TRBV7-9	TRBJ2-3	TRBD2	-
TGTGCCAGTAGTCGTCAGGTTCAGCCCCAGCATTTT	CASSRQVQPQHF	TRBV19	TRBJ1-5	-	-
TGCGCCAGCAGCCGACCGGGACAGGATAACTATGGCTACACCTTC	CASSRPGQDNYGYTF	TRBV5-1	TRBJ1-2	TRBD1	-
TGTGCCAGTAGACCCGGGGGACGGAGGAACACCGGGGAGCTGTTTTTT	CASRPGGRRNTGELFF	TRBV19	TRBJ2-2	-	many
TGCGCCAGCAGCGGAGGACTAGCGGGAGTAGGGGAGCAGTACTTC	CASSGGLAGVGEQYF	TRBV5-1	TRBJ2-7	TRBD2	-
TGCAGTGCTATACAAGGACTAGCACAAGAGACCCAGTACTTC	CSAIQGLAQETQYF	TRBV20-1	TRBJ2-5	TRBD2	-
TGCAGCGTCCGTTTATGGCGGACAATGAACACTGAAGCTTTCTTT	CSVRLWRTMNTEAFF	TRBV29-1	TRBJ1-1	-	many
TGTGCCAGCAGTTTTCATGGTCGCGATGGCTACACCTTC	CASSFHGRDGYTF	TRBV27	TRBJ1-2	-	few
TGTGCCAGCAGTTACTTAGGCGTCTCCTACGAGCAGTACTTC	CASSYLGVSYEQYF	TRBV7-3	TRBJ2-7	-	-
TGTGCCACCAGCAGAGAGCCCGGCCAGCCCCAGCATTTT	CATSREPGQPQHF	TRBV15	TRBJ1-5	-	-
TGTGCCACCAGCAGAGATCGGGTAGCGGGACTAGCGGGAGACTACGAGCAGTACTTC	CATSRDRVAGLAGDYEQYF	TRBV15	TRBJ2-7	TRBD2	-
TGTGCCAGCAGTCGCTTACCCGGGACAGGGAGCTCCTACGAGCAGTACTTC	CASSRLPGTGSSYEQYF	TRBV27	TRBJ2-7	TRBD1	few
TGCAGTGCTAGTCAGGTGGGGGAACAGCCCCAGCATTTT	CSASQVGEQPQHF	TRBV20-1	TRBJ1-5	-	few
TGTGCCACCAGTGCCGTTATGGGGGCCACAGATACGCAGTATTTT	CATSAVMGATDTQYF	TRBV24-1	TRBJ2-3	-	-
TGTGCCAGCAGTTACAACCCCGGCACTGAAGCTTTCTTT	CASSYNPGTEAFF	TRBV6-5	TRBJ1-1	-	once
TGTGCCAGCAGTGAGGCGGGAAGATCCTACGAGCAGTACTTC	CASSEAGRSYEQYF	TRBV2	TRBJ2-7	-	few
TGTGCCAGCAGCTTATCCCCCCAGACCAACACTGAAGCTTTCTTT	CASSLSPQTNTEAFF	TRBV7-2	TRBJ1-1	-	-
TGTGCCAGCAGCCAAGAGACGGGATATAATTCACCCCTCCACTTT	CASSQETGYNSPLHF	TRBV14	TRBJ1-6	-	-
TGCAGCGTTGTCTGGGGCCACTCCTACGAGCAGTACTTC	CSVVWGHSYEQYF	TRBV29-1	TRBJ2-7	-	many
TGTGCCAGTAGTACACTAGTCCGGGAGACCCAGTACTTC	CASSTLVRETQYF	TRBV19	TRBJ2-5	-	-
TGCAGTGCTAGTCATCGACTGGCCTACGAGCAGTACTTC	CSASHRLAYEQYF	TRBV20-1	TRBJ2-7	-	few
TGCAGTGCTAGAGAGGGCCCTTCAGCTGAAGCTTTCTTT	CSAREGPSAEAFF	TRBV20-1	TRBJ1-1	-	-
TGTGCCAGCAGTGCTGGGACAGCTAATGAAAAACTGTTTTTT	CASSAGTANEKLFF	TRBV25-1	TRBJ1-4	TRBD1	few
TGTGCCACCGGAGCGGGAGGGTACAATGAGCAGTTCTTC	CATGAGGYNEQFF	TRBV15	TRBJ2-1	TRBD2	-
TGTGCCAGCAGTTCGATAGGGGCACAAGAGACCCAGTACTTC	CASSSIGAQETQYF	TRBV12-3/TRBV12-4	TRBJ2-5	-	-
TGTGCCAGCAGTTACAACCCTACAGCCATAGTACACTTT	CASSYNPTAIVHF	TRBV6-1	TRBJ1-6	-	-
TGTGCCACCGCCCAGGGGATGACTCAGCCCCAGCATTTT	CATAQGMTQPQHF	TRBV19	TRBJ1-5	-	-
TGTGCCAGTACTCTGAGGGAGCTAGCCTACAATGAGCAGTTCTTC	CASTLRELAYNEQFF	TRBV19	TRBJ2-1	-	-
TGTGCCAGCAGTGACCTACTCGTTGAATACGAGCAGTACTTC	CASSDLLVEYEQYF	TRBV6-4	TRBJ2-7	-	-
TGTGCCAGCAGCTTAGGAAGGATAGGGCTTAAGACCGGGGAGCTGTTTTTT	CASSLGRIGLKTGELFF	TRBV5-6	TRBJ2-2	-	-
TGTGCCAGCAGTCGGAAGGGGGCAGGCGAGCAGTACTTC	CASSRKGAGEQYF	TRBV2	TRBJ2-7	TRBD1	many
TGCAGTGCTAGAGTAACGAGCTCCTATAATTCACCCCTCCACTTT	CSARVTSSYNSPLHF	TRBV20-1	TRBJ1-6	-	few
TGTGCCAGCAACCAGGGGTGGGAGCAGTACTTC	CASNQGWEQYF	TRBV2	TRBJ2-7	-	-
TGTGCCAGCAGTTTAGCTGGGGGCTTGTCCTACGAGCAGTACTTC	CASSLAGGLSYEQYF	TRBV27	TRBJ2-7	-	few
TGTGCCAGCAGTTGGGGAACAGATACGCAGTATTTT	CASSWGTDTQYF	TRBV6-2/TRBV6-3	TRBJ2-3	-	many
TGTGCCAGCGGCAGGGGAGGAGGAGATACGCAGTATTTT	CASGRGGGDTQYF	TRBV7-3	TRBJ2-3	-	few